This TCR beta chain came from a study of OX40 agonist ivuxolimab in advanced cancers. Looking at the study overall: The study enrolled dose-escalation patients with hepatocellular carcinoma, melanoma, renal cell or head and neck cancer.

Concerning this clone itself: Its antigen remains unknown.

General observations from the study: Expanded clones belonging to CD8+ T cells outnumbered, on average, those of CD4+.

Measured with immunoSEQ multiplex PCR; TCRdb has only the in-frame clones, and not every one. The sample lists some 130,000 clones; roughly 91% were seen once. In germline, CDR1 is MDHEN, CDR2 SYDVKM. V was cut by 8 bases and J by 3 bases, with 16 bases left in between. The CDR3 consists of 14 residues. Here the sequenced sample was CD4+ or CD8+ T cells sorted from blood, taken in a trial of the OX40 agonist ivuxolimab. V is TRBV28 and J is TRBJ1-2; possible D gene TRBD1, 5 bases. The TCR comes from an adult with an advanced solid tumor such as melanoma, head and neck, liver or kidney cancer. CDR3 bases: TGTGCCAGCCAACGGGACGGATCTTACTATGGCTACACCTTC. This gives the protein CASQRDGSYYGYTF.